This T cell receptor beta chain was sequenced during a study of technical replicates of blood from several donors. This table comes from immunoSEQ multiplex PCR, and its TCRdb copy is limited to in-frame clones, with some not included. The sample includes over 60,000 clones, 93% of them seen just once. Germline loops: CDR1 SGHDT, CDR2 YYEEEE. This CDR3 is 14 amino acids long. Trimming pared 3 bases from V and 0 bases from J, leaving 9 bases between. The TCR was taken from a human donor in good health. The chain is built from TRBV5-6 and TRBJ1-1; no firm D call. The specimen was T cells isolated from PBMCs. CDR3 protein: CASSWEGLNTEAFF. The CDR3 bases are TGTGCCAGCAGCTGGGAGGGCCTGAACACTGAAGCTTTCTTT.